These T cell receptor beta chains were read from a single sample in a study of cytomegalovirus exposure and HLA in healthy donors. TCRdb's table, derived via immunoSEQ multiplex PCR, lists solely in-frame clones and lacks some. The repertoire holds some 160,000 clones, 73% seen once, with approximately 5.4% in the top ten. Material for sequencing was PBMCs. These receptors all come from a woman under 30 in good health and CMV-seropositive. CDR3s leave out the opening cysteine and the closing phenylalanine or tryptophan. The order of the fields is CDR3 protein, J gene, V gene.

CDR3 protein: ASSYGSGAAEAF; J gene: TRBJ1-1; V gene: TRBV6-5
CDR3 protein: ASSLLIAGNYNEQF; J gene: TRBJ2-1; V gene: TRBV28
CDR3 protein: ASSFPGTGGSNYGYT; J gene: TRBJ1-2; V gene: TRBV5-4
CDR3 protein: ASSEVASAVYEQY; J gene: TRBJ2-7; V gene: TRBV2
CDR3 protein: ASSEAPGQGDGYT; J gene: TRBJ1-2; V gene: TRBV6-1
CDR3 protein: ASSASGPGGGLTDTQY; J gene: TRBJ2-3; V gene: TRBV6-4
CDR3 protein: ACLLDGSSGNTIY; J gene: TRBJ1-3; V gene: TRBV30
CDR3 protein: ASSLWGSETQY; J gene: TRBJ2-5; V gene: TRBV7-9
CDR3 protein: ASSSTGDVSPLH; J gene: TRBJ1-6; V gene: TRBV6-1
CDR3 protein: ASSLDRSSTDTQY; J gene: TRBJ2-3; V gene: TRBV7-3
CDR3 protein: ASSHTGTGGNEQY; J gene: TRBJ2-7; V gene: TRBV5-6
CDR3 protein: ASSQDPGGNQPQH; J gene: TRBJ1-5; V gene: TRBV4-3
CDR3 protein: ASSRQSKAF; J gene: TRBJ1-1; V gene: TRBV18
CDR3 protein: ASSVDPGYNSPLH; J gene: TRBJ1-6; V gene: TRBV9
CDR3 protein: AISESAGGSYEQY; J gene: TRBJ2-7; V gene: TRBV10-3
CDR3 protein: ASSQDREDRGAF; J gene: TRBJ1-1; V gene: TRBV4-3
CDR3 protein: ASSQEGGEGNTIY; J gene: TRBJ1-3; V gene: TRBV4-2
CDR3 protein: ASSAGFSDEQF; J gene: TRBJ2-1; V gene: TRBV2
CDR3 protein: ASSAGLSGNTIY; J gene: TRBJ1-3; V gene: TRBV9
CDR3 protein: ASRGTASLGEQF; J gene: TRBJ2-1; V gene: TRBV6-6
CDR3 protein: ASSVTSGGRYEQY; J gene: .; V gene: TRBV6-1
CDR3 protein: ASNQAGGPYNEQF; J gene: TRBJ2-1; V gene: TRBV2
CDR3 protein: ASSGGRTGDTEAF; J gene: TRBJ1-1; V gene: TRBV6-1
CDR3 protein: ASSYSGGASDTQY; J gene: TRBJ2-3; V gene: TRBV6-5
CDR3 protein: ACRLRETQY; J gene: TRBJ2-5; V gene: TRBV30
CDR3 protein: ASSLAQTGGGYEQY; J gene: TRBJ2-7; V gene: TRBV5-1
CDR3 protein: ASSPSGGNSDTQY; J gene: TRBJ2-3; V gene: TRBV5-4
CDR3 protein: ASSLMGVTEAF; J gene: TRBJ1-1; V gene: TRBV27
CDR3 protein: AISVSTGGRVEAF; J gene: TRBJ1-1; V gene: TRBV10-3
CDR3 protein: ASSIGQGNTGELF; J gene: TRBJ2-2; V gene: TRBV28
CDR3 protein: ASSLELGSSGANVLT; J gene: TRBJ2-6; V gene: TRBV13